This TCR beta chain derives from a study of blood T cell repertoires in COVID-19. The cohort comprised adults aged about 18 to 100 years residing in 24 US areas. Two consecutive negative NP/OP PCR tests, clearance, or resolved symptoms defined Cohort 3 recovery. The CDR3 consists of 15 residues. The V segment lost 7 bases and the J segment 2 bases; nucleotides outside the gene matches: 7. In germline, CDR1 is ENHRY, CDR2 SYGVKD. The protocol was immunoSEQ multiplex PCR, while the TCRdb copy is restricted to in-frame clones and leaves out a portion. The repertoire holds approximately 200,000 clones, with more than 80% as singletons.

The sample comprised PBMCs or T cells enriched from blood (not recorded which). The clonotype originates from a young man who had recovered from COVID-19. The chain couples TRBV10-3 to TRBJ2-5; 10 bases line up with TRBD2. The CDR3 DNA is TGTGCCATCAACTCCGGACTAGCGGTTCAAGAGACCCAGTACTTC. Translating gives CAINSGLAVQETQYF.